These 6 T cell receptor beta chains originate from one sample sequenced in a study of blood T cell repertoires in COVID-19 (TCRdb year 2020). Receptor amplification or capture employed the immunoSEQ multiplex PCR assay. TCRdb re-hosts the immuneACCESS table, in-frame sequences only. Its copies lack some clones; in the studies checked, an unresolved V gene accounts for under half of them, and the cause for the rest is not known. A total of some 91,000 clones appear in this sample, about nine tenths of them only once. The ten largest make up less than 2% of the sample. Source material: peripheral blood. The receptors here all came from a man in his fifties or sixties with acute or convalescent COVID-19.

The CDR3 DNA reads TGTGCCAGCAGCTTCAGAGGGAGCTCTGGAAACACCATATATTTT. Amino acids: CASSFRGSSGNTIYF. The chain employs TRBV5-6 and TRBJ1-3; no firm D call. The germline V gene encodes CDR1 SGHDT and CDR2 YYEEEE. The CDR3 is 15 residues long. V gave up 2 bases and J gave up 0 bases, with 9 bases separating them. Drawing the rest from reference TRBV5-6 and TRBJ1-3, the complete variable domain is DAGVTQSPTHLIKTRGQQVTLRCSPKSGHDTVSWYQQALGQGPQFIFQYYEEEERQRGNFPDRFSGHQFPNYSSELNVNALLLGDSALYLCASSFRGSSGNTIYFGEGSWLTVV.

This chain's CDR3 is CASSLTGAQETQYF. DNA of the CDR3: TGCGCCAGCAGCCTGACAGGGGCCCAAGAGACCCAGTACTTC. This chain connects TRBV5-1 to TRBJ2-5; 8 nucleotides line up with TRBD1. The CDR3 is 14 residues long. The trim removed 4 bases at V and 1 base at J, leaving 3 bases unmatched. The V gene's germline CDR1 is SGHRS and CDR2 YFSETQ.

The chain uses TRBV6-5 and TRBJ1-1; 10 bases agree with TRBD1. Germline assignment: CDR1 MNHEY and CDR2 SVGAGI. V trimming: 5 bases; J trimming: 4 bases; junction bases outside the gene matches: 4. CDR3 size: 14 residues. CDR3 region: CASSPGTGVTEAFF. The CDR3 DNA reads as TGTGCCAGCAGTCCCGGGACAGGGGTCACTGAAGCTTTCTTT.

A few counts support this clone. The rearrangement uses TRBV11-2 and TRBJ2-7; perhaps TRBD2 as D (5 bases). Germline lookup yields CDR1 SGHAT and CDR2 FQNNGV. CDR3 size: 13 residues. Deletions cut 1 base from V and 3 bases from J, with 7 bases between. The CDR3 region has the DNA TGTGCCAGCAGCTTAGCGGGGAACTACGAGCAGTACTTC. This sequence encodes CASSLAGNYEQYF.

CDR3 residues: CATEKNRNTEAFF. The CDR3 DNA reads TGTGCCACTGAGAAGAACCGGAACACTGAAGCTTTCTTT. The chain is built from TRBV2 and TRBJ1-1; D unclear. This CDR3 has 13 residues. Germline V gene data show CDR1 as SNHLY and CDR2 as FYNNEI. With 10 bases removed from V and 1 base from J, the gap between germline ends came to 13 bases.

The V call is TRBV6-5, the J call TRBJ1-2, with 10 bases matching TRBD1. Germline CDR1 and CDR2: MNHEY and SVGAGI. The ends lost 10 bases at V and 7 bases at J; junction bases unmatched: 12. This CDR3 region has 14 residues. The CDR3 DNA reads as TGTGCCACCACCCTCGAGACAGGGGGCCTTGGCTACACCTTC. Its protein is CATTLETGGLGYTF.